The 25 T cell receptor beta chains below come from one sample, sequenced in a study of CD8 T cells in ankylosing spondylitis. Each CDR3 protein is one row after TCRdb ran MiXCR on the 5' RACE reads. The repertoire includes roughly 260,000 distinct CDR3 sequences, approximately 20% of them detected once, and 7.8% sits in the top ten. The sample consisted of blood, either unsorted or a sorted T cell fraction (not recorded which). All receptors derive from a male donor with ankylosing spondylitis or in good health (not recorded which).

The rearrangement joins TRBV5-8 to TRBJ2-1; 8 positions match TRBD2. Trimming at V came to 4 bases and at J to 4 bases, leaving 7 bases not matched to a gene. The length of the CDR3 is 15 residues. In germline, CDR1 is SGHTS, CDR2 YDEGEE. The CDR3 reads CASSLLSGSYNEQFF. In DNA, the CDR3 is TGTGCCAGCAGCCTACTCAGCGGGAGTTACAATGAGCAGTTCTTC.

This clonotype came up many times. The chain joins TRBV20-1 to TRBJ2-1; D perhaps matches TRBD1 (5 bases). CDR1 is DFQATT, CDR2 SNEGSKA, per germline (reference sequence). The CDR3 runs to 15 residues. V dropped 1 base and J dropped 1 base, with 11 bases sitting between them. DNA of the CDR3: TGCAGTGCTAGAGCATTGACAGCTTCCTACAATGAGCAGTTCTTC. Protein: CSARALTASYNEQFF.

The CDR3 bases are TGCGCCAGCAGCCAAGTCCTAGCGGAACTCAACAATGAGCAGTTCTTC. Encoded protein: CASSQVLAELNNEQFF. V gene TRBV4-1 combines with J gene TRBJ2-1; 7 positions match TRBD2. The ends lost 1 base at V and 5 bases at J; junction bases unmatched: 8. Germline values: CDR1 MGHRA, CDR2 YSYEKL. The CDR3 is 16 residues long.

This sequence joins TRBV24-1 and TRBJ1-1; 9 bases agree with TRBD1. Losses at the gene ends were 7 bases for V and 3 bases for J; bases not matched to a gene: 5. The CDR3 spans 14 residues. Germline V lookup: CDR1 KGHDR, CDR2 SFDVKD. The CDR3 protein is CATRMGQGDTEAFF. CDR3 DNA: TGTGCCACCAGAATGGGACAGGGTGACACTGAAGCTTTCTTT.

This clonotype has a handful of counts. This rearrangement joins TRBV20-1 to TRBJ2-1; 8 positions match TRBD1. V gave up 5 bases and J gave up 0 bases; unmatched junction bases: 6. This CDR3 is built from 15 residues. Germline V gene data show CDR1 as DFQATT and CDR2 as SNEGSKA (reference sequence). The CDR3 sequence is CSASSDRGSYNEQFF. DNA for the CDR3: TGCAGTGCTTCCTCCGACAGGGGCTCCTACAATGAGCAGTTCTTC.

The sample holds many counts of this clonotype. The chain links TRBV27 to TRBJ2-3; TRBD2 matches 11 bases. The CDR3 length is 15 residues. The junction had 2 bases not matched to a gene; V was cut back by 5 bases and J by 1 base. Germline loops: CDR1 MNHEY, CDR2 SMNVEV (reference sequence). As DNA, the CDR3 is TGTGCCAGCAGTAGGGGACTAGCGGGCACAGATACGCAGTATTTT. The encoded protein is CASSRGLAGTDTQYF.

The gene calls are TRBV28 and TRBJ2-7; D is uncertain. Looked up from germline, CDR1 is MDHEN and CDR2 is SYDVKM. V was clipped by 7 bases and J by 0 bases, with 10 bases between them. The CDR3 covers 13 residues. Here the CDR3 reads CASNGGDSYEQYV. The DNA for the CDR3 is TGTGCCAGCAACGGCGGAGACTCCTACGAGCAGTACGTC.

This clonotype was recorded many times. The chain uses TRBV4-1 and TRBJ2-2, with TRBD1 matching over 8 bases. The V gene's germline CDR1 is MGHRA and CDR2 YSYEKL. The CDR3 runs to 16 residues. The ends lost 0 bases at V and 5 bases at J; junction bases unmatched: 5. As DNA, the CDR3 is TGCGCCAGCAGCCAAGAGGCCCAGGGGGCTACCGGGGAGCTGTTTTTT. Translating gives CASSQEAQGATGELFF.

The chain uses TRBV10-3 and TRBJ2-3; D call uncertain. The CDR3 totals 14 residues. Trimming took 2 bases from V and 4 from J, leaving 10 bases between them. The V gene's germline CDR1 is ENHRY and CDR2 SYGVKD. In nucleotides, the CDR3 is TGTGCCATCAGTGAGGCCGAATATGCAGATACGCAGTATTTT. Its translation: CAISEAEYADTQYF.

This clonotype was counted a few times. This chain uses TRBV28 with TRBJ2-1, with 7 bases that match TRBD2. CDR1 and CDR2 (germline): MDHEN, SYDVKM. This CDR3 has 15 amino acids. V lost 6 bases to trimming and J lost 4 bases; unmatched junction nucleotides: 9. CDR3 protein: CASSPYERGYNEQFF. The CDR3 region has the DNA TGTGCCAGCAGCCCCTATGAGCGGGGTTACAATGAGCAGTTCTTC.

This chain uses TRBV5-1 with TRBJ2-5; 8 bases line up with TRBD1. Germline V gives CDR1 SGHRS, CDR2 YFSETQ. This CDR3 has 15 residues. Trimming at V came to 0 bases and at J to 5 bases, leaving 6 bases not matched to a gene. The CDR3 bases are TGCGCCAGCAGCTTGGCAGGGACAGGATTGGAGACCCAGTACTTC. It translates to CASSLAGTGLETQYF.

Details on this clonotype: An end of the junction does not agree with germline; a read error may underlie this. The chain uses TRBV3-1 and TRBJ1-5; 10 bases agree with TRBD1. The CDR3 runs 15 residues. Germline V gives CDR1 LGHDT, CDR2 YNNKEL (reference sequence). CDR3 protein: CASIQDATGGQPQHF. The CDR3 DNA sequence: TGTGCCAGCATCCAAGATGCGACAGGGGGCCAGCCCCAGCATTTT.

This clonotype was seen once. The V and J genes are TRBV21-1 and TRBJ1-1; the D call of TRBD1 is as the table states it, not checked on the DNA. TRBV21-1 is a known pseudogene. This CDR3 is 18 amino acids long. CDR3 in amino acids: CASSKGTWGPGRDTEAFF. The CDR3 DNA reads as TGTGCCAGCAGCAAAGGCACATGGGGGCCGGGCAGGGACACTGAAGCTTTCTTT.

The chain combines TRBV10-3 with TRBJ2-3; D remains unclear. V was trimmed by 2 bases and J by 4 bases, leaving 10 bases between them. Germline assignment: CDR1 ENHRY and CDR2 SYGVKD. This CDR3 region has 14 residues. The CDR3 sequence: CAISEKTSPDTQYF. The CDR3 DNA follows: TGTGCCATCAGTGAGAAGACTTCTCCAGATACGCAGTATTTT.

The chain joins TRBV12-3 or TRBV12-4 to TRBJ2-3, with TRBD2 identical over 16 bases. The CDR3 totals 17 residues. V gave up 4 bases and J gave up 5 bases; unmatched junction bases: 6. The CDR3 nucleotides are TGTGCCAGCAGTTCGGGGACTAGCGGGAGGGCAAGAGATACGCAGTATTTT. It is translated as CASSSGTSGRARDTQYF.

This clonotype was counted between two and nine times. The chain is built from TRBV4-1 and TRBJ1-5, with D tentatively TRBD1 (5 bases). The CDR3 totals 13 residues. V was cut by 1 base and J by 10 bases, with 11 bases left in between. Germline values: CDR1 MGHRA, CDR2 YSYEKL. The CDR3 DNA reads as TGCGCCAGCAGCCAAGTAGACAGCGGACCCCAGCATTTT. As protein: CASSQVDSGPQHF.

This clonotype was observed at least ten times. V is TRBV12-3 or TRBV12-4 and J is TRBJ2-5, with 11 positions matching TRBD2. V was pared by 3 bases and J by 1 base, with 1 base of the junction left unmatched. The CDR3 extends over 15 amino acids. CDR3 region: CASSFGTSGQETQYF. DNA of the CDR3: TGTGCCAGCAGTTTTGGGACTAGCGGCCAAGAGACCCAGTACTTC.

This chain links TRBV5-1 with TRBJ2-3; 7 positions agree with TRBD1. The CDR3 is 15 residues long. Germline V gives CDR1 SGHRS, CDR2 YFSETQ. V dropped 0 bases and J dropped 6; count of bases not matched to a gene: 7. CDR3 DNA sequence: TGCGCCAGCAGCTTGGATCCGGACAGGACGGATACGCAGTATTTT. It specifies CASSLDPDRTDTQYF.

This chain links TRBV5-1 with TRBJ1-4, with unresolved D. V shed 0 bases and J shed 4 bases, with 13 bases lying between them. The germline V gene encodes CDR1 SGHRS and CDR2 YFSETQ. The CDR3 has 16 amino acids. CDR3 amino acids: CASSLDPGGNNEKLFF. CDR3 bases: TGCGCCAGCAGCTTGGATCCGGGCGGAAATAATGAAAAACTGTTTTTT.

This chain uses TRBV9 with TRBJ2-3; 7 positions agree with TRBD1. The length of the CDR3 is 15 residues. Losses at the gene ends were 3 bases for V and 0 bases for J; bases not matched to a gene: 4. CDR1 is SGDLS, CDR2 YYNGEE, per germline. The CDR3: CASSARGQSTDTQYF. The CDR3 region has the DNA TGTGCCAGCAGCGCTCGGGGACAGAGCACAGATACGCAGTATTTT.

The chain carries TRBV20-1 and TRBJ2-5; D gene ambiguous. CDR3 length equals 15 residues. Germline lookup yields CDR1 DFQATT and CDR2 SNEGSKA (reference sequence). In nucleotides, the CDR3 is TGCAGCTCTAGAGACGCTCCGGGCCTAGGGGAGACCCAGTACTTC. Translated, it gives CSSRDAPGLGETQYF.

This clonotype was detected only once. This chain uses TRBV5-1 with TRBJ1-1; 7 bases map to TRBD1. Germline loops: CDR1 SGHRS, CDR2 YFSETQ. Germline trimming cut 4 bases from V and 1 base from J; bases unmatched to any gene: 4. The CDR3 covers 14 residues. CDR3 in amino acids: CASSPGTENTEAFF. DNA for the CDR3: TGCGCCAGCAGCCCCGGGACAGAGAACACTGAAGCTTTCTTT.

The chain couples TRBV7-9 to TRBJ1-1; 10 nucleotides align to TRBD1. Unmatched junction bases numbered 5, after V lost 5 bases and J lost 5 bases. This CDR3 spans 14 amino acids. Germline loops: CDR1 SEHNR, CDR2 FQNEAQ (reference sequence). CDR3 loop: CASSQGQGWTEAFF. The CDR3 DNA follows: TGTGCCAGCAGCCAGGGACAGGGGTGGACTGAAGCTTTCTTT.

This rearrangement joins TRBV3-1 to TRBJ2-5, with 10 bases identical to TRBD1. Trimming took 2 bases from V and 5 from J; bases not matched to a gene: 2. The CDR3 covers 14 residues. Germline V gives CDR1 LGHDT, CDR2 YNNKEL (reference sequence). CDR3: CASSQMDRGETQYF. The CDR3 region has the DNA TGTGCCAGCAGCCAAATGGACAGGGGGGAGACCCAGTACTTC.

The chain is built from TRBV12-3 or TRBV12-4 and TRBJ2-4, with 9 bases matching TRBD1. Losses at the gene ends were 5 bases for V and 7 bases for J; bases not matched to a gene: 6. The CDR3 is 14 residues long. The CDR3 DNA follows: TGTGCCAGCAGTACCGGGACAGGGTGGAACATTCAGTACTTC. This translates into CASSTGTGWNIQYF.